Given below is one T cell receptor (beta chain) in context. Antigen: not known. Some clones are missing from TCRdb's copy, which holds only in-frame ones; the method was immunoSEQ multiplex PCR. In the table there are some 120,000 clones, about 90% of which are singletons. This record belongs to a study of T cell responses to AZD1222 COVID-19 vaccine. Broader study findings: The donors showed a predominance of white British ancestry and of females, with possible underestimation of clonal diversity.

V was trimmed by 3 bases and J by 3 bases, leaving 13 bases between them. The CDR3 has 15 residues. Germline V gene data show CDR1 as LNHDA and CDR2 as SQIVND (reference sequence). The receptor was isolated from an adult in good health. The source was peripheral blood, collected on day 0 of AZD1222 vaccination. The chain is built from TRBV19 and TRBJ2-3; D remains ambiguous. CDR3 nucleotide sequence: TGTGCCAGTAGTATGTTAGGAGCGCGGACAGATACGCAGTATTTT. Translated, it gives CASSMLGARTDTQYF. The full variable domain, with the rest looked up from reference TRBV19 and TRBJ2-3, is DGGITQSPKYLFRKEGQNVTLSCEQNLNHDAMYWYRQDPGQGLRLIYYSQIVNDFQKGDIAEGYSVSREKKESFPLTVTSAQKNPTAFYLCASSMLGARTDTQYFGPGTRLTVL.